This TCR beta chain came from a study of blood T cell repertoires in COVID-19. Study overall: Acute and convalescent COVID-19 specimens originated in the United States, Italy and Spain. T cells, B-cell-depleted T cells, or PBMCs supplied cDNA or gDNA.

Per germline, CDR1 MNHEY and CDR2 SMNVEV (reference sequence). CDR3 length: 16 amino acids. Trimming cost V 3 bases and J 1 base; bases outside gene matches: 8. Original analysis: Nucleated cell number was recorded as an estimate derived from reference gene primer amplification. Generated by immunoSEQ multiplex PCR, the TCRdb table keeps only in-frame clones and is missing some. V, J and clone size reflect that table, while D and trimming were determined from the DNA. The sample includes roughly 34,000 clones, around 77% of them seen just once. The receptor's source is a human donor in a cohort sampled during active COVID-19. Sequencing input: peripheral blood. The V gene is TRBV27, the J gene TRBJ1-2, with 7 bases matching TRBD1. The DNA for the CDR3 is TGTGCCAGCAGTTTCACCGGGACAGTTGTTAACTATGGCTACACCTTC. Translation: CASSFTGTVVNYGYTF.